This passage covers 31 T cell receptor beta chains from one sample sequenced in a study of preoperative IRX-2 immunotherapy in early breast cancer. Clones were read by immunoSEQ multiplex PCR, and TCRdb kept only the in-frame ones, dropping some. The sample carries more than 50,000 clones, 94% recorded once. The treatment here: preoperative locoregional IRX-2 cytokine immunotherapy. The biological material was taken from a patient treated with IRX-2 immunotherapy. The receptors stem from a human donor with breast cancer.

The CDR3 reads CASSVDSTTYEQYF. In DNA, the CDR3 is TGTGCCAGCAGTGTGGACTCTACCACCTACGAGCAGTACTTC. The chain has TRBV2 and TRBJ2-7; D possibly corresponds to TRBD2 (5 bases). CDR3 length equals 14 residues. V shed 4 bases and J shed 2 bases, with 12 bases lying between them. Per germline, CDR1 SNHLY and CDR2 FYNNEI. Supplemented by reference TRBV2 and TRBJ2-7, the full variable domain reads EPEVTQTPSHQVTQMGQEVILRCVPISNHLYFYWYRQILGQKVEFLVSFYNNEISEKSEIFDDQFSVERPDGSNFTLKIRSTKLEDSAMYFCASSVDSTTYEQYFGPGTRLTVT.

The J gene is TRBJ2-3, the V gene TRBV9; TRBD2 agrees at 16 bases. Losses at the gene ends were 4 bases for V and 4 bases for J; bases not matched to a gene: 12. The germline V gene has CDR1 SGDLS and CDR2 YYNGEE. This CDR3 is 19 amino acids long. The CDR3 sequence is CASSPRGGLAGGPADTQYF. CDR3 DNA sequence: TGTGCCAGCAGCCCGCGGGGGGGACTAGCGGGGGGGCCGGCAGATACGCAGTATTTT.

This chain links TRBV27 with TRBJ1-2; D gene unclear. The CDR3 extends over 10 amino acids. V was shortened by 3 bases and J by 4 bases, with 0 bases between the two germline ends. Germline-derived CDR1 and CDR2 are MNHEY and SMNVEV (reference sequence). CDR3 sequence: CASSFYGYTF. The DNA for the CDR3 is TGTGCCAGCAGTTTCTATGGCTACACCTTC.

The chain couples TRBV18 to TRBJ1-4; 9 positions agree with TRBD1. Germline V CDR1 and CDR2: KGHSH, LQKENI. The V and J ends lost 2 bases and 8 bases, in that order; junction bases with no gene match: 9. This CDR3 has 16 amino acids. The CDR3 loop is CASSPRTGQGGEKLFF. The DNA for the CDR3 is TGTGCCAGCTCACCAAGGACGGGACAGGGCGGAGAAAAACTGTTTTTT. The variable domain in full, completed from reference TRBV18 and TRBJ1-4, reads NAGVMQNPRHLVRRRGQEARLRCSPMKGHSHVYWYRQLPEEGLKFMVYLQKENIIDESGMPKERFSAEFPKEGPSILRIQQVVRGDSAAYFCASSPRTGQGGEKLFFGSGTQLSVL.

The genes are TRBV7-8 and TRBJ1-5, with 9 bases fitting TRBD1. This CDR3 has 17 residues. Germline V gene lookup returns CDR1 SGHVS and CDR2 FQNEAQ. V was clipped by 1 base and J by 6 bases; unmatched bases: 10. This CDR3 is CASSLEAGTGWAQPQHF. Here the CDR3 DNA reads TGTGCCAGCAGCTTAGAGGCGGGGACAGGGTGGGCTCAGCCCCAGCATTTT.

CDR3 DNA: TGTGCCAGCAGCGGATCACAAAACATTCAGTACTTC. It is translated as CASSGSQNIQYF. The chain carries TRBV9 and TRBJ2-4; D gene unclear. The CDR3 contains 12 residues. Looked up from germline, CDR1 is SGDLS and CDR2 is YYNGEE. Trimming removed 3 bases at V and 5 bases at J, with 6 bases between.

The chain employs TRBV4-3 and TRBJ1-2; the D is unclear. This CDR3 has 11 residues. Germline CDR1 is LGHNA and CDR2 is YSLEER. Trimming removed 1 base from V and 7 bases from J, with 4 bases in between. In DNA, the CDR3 is TGCGCCAGCAGCCAAGGCTTTGGCTACACCTTC. Its translation is CASSQGFGYTF.

The rearrangement uses TRBV30 and TRBJ1-2; 9 bases are a match to TRBD1. Unmatched junction bases numbered 5, after V lost 2 bases and J lost 4 bases. The CDR3 is 14 amino acids. Germline loops: CDR1 GTSNPN, CDR2 SVGIG (reference sequence). CDR3: CAWSKTGGIYGYTF. The CDR3 region has the DNA TGTGCCTGGAGTAAGACAGGGGGTATCTATGGCTACACCTTC.

The CDR3 region has the DNA TGTGCCAGCAGCTTACTAGCGGGGGGATTCTCCTACGAGCAGTACTTC. Amino acid sequence: CASSLLAGGFSYEQYF. The chain has TRBV7-8 and TRBJ2-7; 11 nucleotides agree with TRBD2. Trimming at V came to 2 bases and at J to 0 bases, leaving 3 bases not matched to a gene. CDR3 length: 16 amino acids. Germline CDR1 SGHVS, CDR2 FQNEAQ.

The V and J genes are TRBV29-1 and TRBJ1-1; perhaps TRBD1 as D (5 bases). Germline CDR1 SQVTM, CDR2 ANQGSEA. V was clipped by 5 bases and J by 6 bases, with 22 bases between them. The CDR3 loop spans 15 amino acids. The CDR3 sequence is CSVLGGDGLGAEAFF. The CDR3 DNA reads TGCAGCGTTCTTGGTGGGGACGGACTCGGGGCTGAAGCTTTCTTT.

V gene TRBV5-1 combines with J gene TRBJ1-4; D not resolved. V lost 4 bases and J lost 11, with 15 bases in between. Looked up from germline, CDR1 is SGHRS and CDR2 is YFSETQ. This CDR3 comprises 13 residues. The CDR3 loop is CASSDNQANKLFF. In DNA, the CDR3 is TGCGCCAGCAGCGATAACCAGGCGAATAAACTGTTTTTT.

This chain links TRBV7-2 with TRBJ2-5; D remains unclear. Germline loops: CDR1 SGHTA, CDR2 FQGNSA. This CDR3 is built from 13 residues. Trimming took 1 base from V and 11 from J, leaving 14 bases between them. For the CDR3, the DNA is TGTGCCAGCAGCTTAGGTTCCAACACCGGTCAGTACTTC. This sequence encodes CASSLGSNTGQYF.

The V and J genes are TRBV28 and TRBJ1-6, with D possibly matching TRBD1 (5 bases). Germline V gene sequence: CDR1 MDHEN, CDR2 SYDVKM. With 7 bases removed from V and 9 bases from J, the gap between germline ends came to 28 bases. The CDR3 covers 18 residues. The CDR3 region has the DNA TGTGCCAGCAACCTCGACAGAGTTCGAATTCCCTCTTCTTCACCCCTCCACTTT. Translated, it gives CASNLDRVRIPSSSPLHF.

There are a few counts of this clone. The chain is built from TRBV13 and TRBJ2-3; TRBD2 agrees at 7 bases. CDR3 length: 15 amino acids. Germline loops: CDR1 PRHDT, CDR2 FYEKMQ (reference sequence). The trim removed 8 bases at V and 5 bases at J, leaving 13 bases unmatched. CDR3 DNA: TGTGCCAGCTCCCGGGGGAGGGGCGACGTAGATACGCAGTATTTT. Translating it yields CASSRGRGDVDTQYF.

This chain connects TRBV25-1 to TRBJ1-2; D possibly corresponds to TRBD1 (5 bases). Trimming cost V 7 bases and J 8 bases, with 23 bases left between them. The CDR3 runs 15 residues. The germline V gene encodes CDR1 MGHDK and CDR2 SYGVNS. CDR3 bases: TGTGCCAGCACCCCCTGGGGCGCAGCGGGTGAGGGCTACACCTTC. Amino acids: CASTPWGAAGEGYTF.

V gene TRBV4-1 combines with J gene TRBJ2-1, with 8 positions matching TRBD2. The trim removed 4 bases at V and 7 bases at J, leaving 9 bases unmatched. The V gene's germline CDR1 is MGHRA and CDR2 YSYEKL. This CDR3 region has 15 residues. CDR3 protein: CASSLGAGTSNEQFF. Here the CDR3 DNA reads TGCGCCAGCAGCCTGGGTGCCGGGACTAGTAATGAGCAGTTCTTC.

The V gene is TRBV4-1, the J gene TRBJ2-2; possible D gene TRBD1, 6 bases. This CDR3 has 15 amino acids. V lost 4 bases, J lost 1 base, and 10 bases lay in between. Germline V lookup: CDR1 MGHRA, CDR2 YSYEKL. The DNA of the CDR3 is TGCGCCAGCAGCCTAAAGGGACAGAACACCGGGGAGCTGTTTTTT. It translates to CASSLKGQNTGELFF.

For this clone: It is likely a read error, because the conserved phenylalanine at the end of the CDR3 is missing. The DNA is omitted, as the CDR3 cannot be located on it reliably, and the CDR3 follows TCRdb's listing. The chain recombines TRBV15 with TRBJ1-1; the table's D gene call, TRBD1, was not cross checked with the DNA. CDR1 is LNHNV and CDR2 is YYDKDF in the germline V gene (reference sequence). From its first to its last residue, the CDR3 has 14 amino acids. The CDR3 is CATSRDWAGQVLVL.

The chain links TRBV6-8 to TRBJ2-1; D is unclear. Per the germline V gene, CDR1 is MNHGY and CDR2 is SAAAGT. This CDR3 has 14 residues. V was shortened by 6 bases and J by 8 bases, with 17 bases between the two germline ends. The chain's CDR3 is CASRPGPVEDEQFF. The CDR3 DNA reads TGTGCCAGCAGGCCGGGCCCGGTTGAGGATGAGCAGTTCTTC.

This chain connects TRBV5-1 to TRBJ2-5, with TRBD2 matching over 8 bases. Germline V CDR1 and CDR2: SGHRS, YFSETQ. The CDR3 loop spans 13 amino acids. With V trimmed by 4 bases and J by 9 bases, 8 bases remained unmatched. CDR3 nucleotides: TGCGCCAGCAGCCTAGCGGGCGGCCACCCCCAGTACTTC. Amino acids: CASSLAGGHPQYF.

This clone was observed once. The chain links TRBV5-5 to TRBJ1-3; D is unresolved. CDR3 length: 16 residues. Trimming stripped 0 bases from V and 2 bases from J, with 12 bases between. Looked up from germline, CDR1 is SGHKS and CDR2 is YYEKEE (reference sequence). CDR3: CASSLVPRLAGNTIYF. CDR3 DNA sequence: TGTGCCAGCAGCTTGGTCCCCAGGTTAGCTGGAAACACCATATATTTT. Filled out from reference TRBV5-5 and TRBJ1-3, the complete variable domain reads DAGVTQSPTHLIKTRGQQVTLRCSPISGHKSVSWYQQVLGQGPQFIFQYYEKEERGRGNFPDRFSARQFPNYSSELNVNALLLGDSALYLCASSLVPRLAGNTIYFGEGSWLTVV.

V is TRBV4-3 and J is TRBJ1-3; 7 bases line up with TRBD1. The germline gives CDR1 LGHNA, CDR2 YSLEER. This CDR3 contains 17 residues. V was pared by 0 bases and J by 1 base, with 6 bases of the junction left unmatched. The CDR3 sequence is CASSQDLARGSGNTIYF. CDR3 bases: TGCGCCAGCAGCCAAGATCTGGCCAGGGGGTCTGGAAACACCATATATTTT.

The V gene is TRBV15, the J gene TRBJ1-1; a weak D match, TRBD1 (5 bases). The CDR3 has 16 residues. The germline V gene encodes CDR1 LNHNV and CDR2 YYDKDF (reference sequence). Trimming removed 0 bases at V and 4 bases at J, with 15 bases between. The DNA for the CDR3 is TGTGCCACCAGCAGAGATCCCCCAAGGGGACGCACTGAAGCTTTCTTT. It yields the protein CATSRDPPRGRTEAFF.

The chain has TRBV11-2 and TRBJ2-1; 8 bases align to TRBD2. With 1 base clipped from V and 5 bases from J, the junction kept 4 bases outside the gene matches. The CDR3 is 15 amino acids. The germline V gene has CDR1 SGHAT and CDR2 FQNNGV. In DNA, the CDR3 is TGTGCCAGCAGCTTAGTAGCGGGGCCCCACAATGAGCAGTTCTTC. This sequence encodes CASSLVAGPHNEQFF.

The chain combines TRBV5-8 with TRBJ2-3; 9 bases fit TRBD2. From germline, CDR1 is SGHTS and CDR2 YDEGEE. With V trimmed by 4 bases and J by 2 bases, 5 bases remained unmatched. The CDR3 runs to 15 residues. CDR3 loop: CASSGSGGPTDTQYF. DNA of the CDR3: TGTGCCAGCAGCGGGAGCGGGGGGCCCACAGATACGCAGTATTTT.

J is TRBJ2-1 and V is TRBV5-8; TRBD1 is a possible D gene (5 bases). Trimming stripped 1 base from V and 8 bases from J, with 13 bases between. From germline, CDR1 is SGHTS and CDR2 YDEGEE. CDR3 size: 14 residues. The CDR3 DNA is TGTGCCAGCAGCTTGCTTGGGGCTGAGGATGAGCAGTTCTTC. Its translation: CASSLLGAEDEQFF.

V gene TRBV27 combines with J gene TRBJ1-6, with 9 bases fitting TRBD1. The CDR3 totals 14 residues. V was pared by 6 bases and J by 6 bases, with 3 bases of the junction left unmatched. CDR1 and CDR2 (germline): MNHEY, SMNVEV (reference sequence). The CDR3 sequence: CASSLTGGNSPLHF. CDR3 DNA: TGTGCCAGCAGCCTGACAGGGGGTAATTCACCCCTCCACTTT.

The rearrangement uses TRBV4-3 and TRBJ2-3; 8 bases are shared with TRBD2. V gave up 3 bases and J gave up 6 bases; unmatched junction bases: 5. Germline V lookup: CDR1 LGHNA, CDR2 YSLEER. CDR3 length equals 14 residues. CDR3 sequence reads: CASSHSGTRDTQYF. The CDR3 region has the DNA TGCGCCAGCAGCCATAGCGGGACTAGGGATACGCAGTATTTT.

This chain connects TRBV6-5 to TRBJ2-7; D may be TRBD1 or TRBD2 (6 bases each). Germline CDR1 MNHEY, CDR2 SVGAGI. Trimming stripped 0 bases from V and 0 bases from J, with 12 bases between. The CDR3 has 16 amino acids. CDR3: CASSYSLGGPSYEQYF. The CDR3 coding sequence is TGTGCCAGCAGTTACTCGTTGGGGGGCCCCTCCTACGAGCAGTACTTC.

This chain joins TRBV29-1 and TRBJ2-5; 7 nucleotides agree with TRBD2. CDR1 and CDR2 (germline): SQVTM, ANQGSEA. V lost 2 bases, J lost 2 bases, and 8 bases stayed unmatched. The CDR3 is 15 amino acids. The DNA for the CDR3 is TGCAGCGTTGAAATTACGCGGGAGTTTCAAGAGACCCAGTACTTC. This translates into CSVEITREFQETQYF.

The DNA of the CDR3 is TGTGCCTGGGGCCGGGACAGGGGATCTAACTATGGCTACACCTTC. Translation: CAWGRDRGSNYGYTF. This sequence joins TRBV30 and TRBJ1-2; the match to TRBD1 covers 10 bases. The CDR3 has 15 amino acids. Germline CDR1 GTSNPN, CDR2 SVGIG (reference sequence). Trimming removed 5 bases from V and 0 bases from J; junction bases left unmatched: 6.